The clone carrying this T cell receptor (beta chain) was detected ten times or more. What it recognizes is unknown. Constant-region priming of roughly 500 ng total RNA yielded TCR beta cDNA. It was through three nested multiplex PCR rounds of slightly modified ARM-PCR that TCR beta libraries arose. The two initial PCR rounds, roughly 10 cycles each, used TRBV1-TRBV30 forward and C-beta reverse primers. MiXCR was run by TCRdb on the multiplex PCR reads, yielding one entry per CDR3 protein. The sample carries roughly 50,000 distinct CDR3 sequences, around three quarters recorded once. The entry originates in a study of tumor-infiltrating lymphocytes in primary liver carcinoma. Overall study: Those enrolled were patients of both sexes, who were aged 30 to 69 years. Maximum tumor diameters ranged from roughly 4.2 to 10 cm, stage T1-T3 N0M0. Findings of the study overall: Roughly 7.5-25% of top clones, and no more, occurred in all five tumor regions.

Germline trimming cut 5 bases from V and 5 bases from J; bases unmatched to any gene: 11. Germline CDR1 and CDR2: MDHEN and SYDVKM. CDR3 length: 15 amino acids. Bulk tissue was left unsorted, and RNA and DNA were co-extracted from 20-30 mg of it. Material: liver tumor tissue from sampling region 2. As for subset: tumor region T2, inferior pole. The rearrangement uses TRBV28 and TRBJ1-1, with 7 bases identical to TRBD1. The TCR originated in a man in his forties with primary liver carcinoma and hepatitis B virus infection. CDR3: CASSPWVQGGTEAFF. CDR3 nucleotides: TGTGCCAGCAGTCCTTGGGTGCAGGGGGGGACTGAAGCTTTCTTT.